This T cell receptor (beta chain) was sequenced during a study of shared clonotypes between healthy human individuals. Study-level information: Donor ages ranged 18 to 49 years: a couple of women, a few men.

As regards this clone: Its specificity is unknown.

Whole-study results and caveats: Relative to clonotypes present in all four donors, those not shared had lower generation probabilities. Clonotype sharing across several donors was observed for around 4.8% of naive CD4 clonotypes. Larger estimated richness was generally seen in naive subsets than in memory subsets.

Naive CD8 isolation took CD45RO-negative cells positively selected for CCR7 and excluded terminally differentiated effector memory CD45RA+ cells. The repertoire was sequenced with immunoSEQ multiplex PCR; TCRdb's copy has only in-frame clones and lacks some. The profile shows over 750,000 clones, about 96% of them singletons. Trimming left V 6 bases short and J 1 base short, with 15 bases between. The CDR3 extends over 15 amino acids. CDR1 and CDR2 from the germline V gene are MNHEY and SMNVEV (reference sequence). The V gene is TRBV27, the J gene TRBJ1-1; tentatively, D is TRBD1 (5 bases). The sequenced sample consisted of naive CD8+ T cells sorted from blood. The source is a young man in good health. The DNA for the CDR3 is TGTGCCAGCAGAAGTATGATAGGGGAGAACACTGAAGCTTTCTTT. It translates to CASRSMIGENTEAFF.